This T cell receptor beta chain originates from a study of spatial heterogeneity in lung cancer. Time point indicated: sample taken at primary tumor resection. Losses at the gene ends were 5 bases for V and 3 bases for J; bases not matched to a gene: 8. The CDR3 totals 14 residues. Germline-derived CDR1 and CDR2 are SGHKS and YYEKEE (reference sequence). This clonotype was picked up a small number of times. No antigen is known for it. TCRdb itself ran the 5' RACE reads through MiXCR, one entry per CDR3 protein. The sample lists about 100,000 distinct CDR3 sequences, approximately 4.4% seen once, with about 20% in the top ten. Findings and caveats of the study: Tracking of tumor mutation counts was seen in expanded intratumoral alpha and beta TCR counts.

The TCR sequence derives from a male donor with early-stage non-small cell lung cancer. The sample consisted of lung tumor tissue, taken at surgery. The rearrangement links TRBV5-5 to TRBJ2-7; 7 bases agree with TRBD2. The CDR3 is CASSLPLADYEQYF. Here the CDR3 DNA reads TGTGCCAGCAGTCTGCCGCTAGCGGACTACGAGCAGTACTTC.